The source of this TCR beta chain is a study of beta chain features in type 1 diabetes. The wider study: Healthy donors and patients showed comparable age, gender and cell yields. General study results and limits: When VDJ junctions were examined, type 1 diabetes patients showed fewer insertions and more deletions. TCRB CDR3 length was moderately but significantly reduced in all four CD4+ subsets of Type 1 diabetes patients.

Stem cell-like memory, regulatory, central memory and naive CD4+ cells were sorted via CD45RO/CCR7/CD25/CD127/CD95/CD27. This clone was detected only a few times. Its target is not known. Reverse transcription of all isolated RNA meant that expressed TCRB transcripts were sequenced. Roughly 3.5 million reads per sample were averaged for naive, central memory and regulatory samples. Using immunoSEQ multiplex PCR, the repertoire was profiled, and TCRdb retains in-frame clones only, with some absent. The top ten clones hold about 0.64% of a sample with roughly 350,000 clones, roughly 9.8% of them seen once. The CDR3 consists of 17 residues. With V trimmed by 4 bases and J by 2 bases, 7 bases remained unmatched. Germline assignment: CDR1 MDHEN and CDR2 SYDVKM.

This clonotype was sampled from a man aged 30 to 45 with type 1 diabetes. Sequenced: central memory CD4+ T cells from blood. The V gene is TRBV28, the J gene TRBJ2-3; 12 bases are a match to TRBD1. The CDR3 DNA sequence: TGTGCCAGCAGTTCCTCCGGGACAGGGGGCTTCACAGATACGCAGTATTTT. It translates to CASSSSGTGGFTDTQYF.